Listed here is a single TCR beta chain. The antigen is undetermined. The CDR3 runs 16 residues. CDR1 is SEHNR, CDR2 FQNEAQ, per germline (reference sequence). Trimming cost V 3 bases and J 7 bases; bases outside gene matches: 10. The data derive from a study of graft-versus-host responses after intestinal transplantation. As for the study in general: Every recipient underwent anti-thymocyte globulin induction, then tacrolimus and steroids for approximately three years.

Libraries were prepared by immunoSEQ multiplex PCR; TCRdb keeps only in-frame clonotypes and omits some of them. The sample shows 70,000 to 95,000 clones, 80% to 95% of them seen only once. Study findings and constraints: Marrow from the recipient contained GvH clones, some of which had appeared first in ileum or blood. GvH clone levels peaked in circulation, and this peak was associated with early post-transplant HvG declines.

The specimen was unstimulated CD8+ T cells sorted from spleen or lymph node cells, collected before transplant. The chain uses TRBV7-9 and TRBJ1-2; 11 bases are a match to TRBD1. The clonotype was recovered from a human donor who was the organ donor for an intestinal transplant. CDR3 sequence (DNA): TGTGCCAGCAGCTTCGTGACGACCGGGACAGGGGGTGGCTACACCTTC. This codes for CASSFVTTGTGGGYTF.